This entry lists 16 T cell receptor beta chains sequenced from one sample in a study of vaccination effects on CD4 cells after COVID-19. These receptors have no known antigen. The data were produced by immunoSEQ multiplex PCR, yet TCRdb's version contains in-frame clones alone and is incomplete. Here the sample spans roughly 61,000 clones, roughly 76% being singletons. Pools of viral peptides were used by the ViraFEST assay to expand antigen-specific CD4+ T cells ahead of sequencing. Culturing for more than 9 days preceded CD4+ T cell isolation. Sample: CD4+ T cells from PBMCs cultured with HCoV-229E spike peptides, taken before COVID-19 vaccination. The source is a human donor who received a COVID-19 vaccine.

This chain joins TRBV7-2 and TRBJ1-3, with no clear D. This CDR3 is 14 amino acids long. The V and J ends lost 5 bases and 7 bases respectively, with 15 bases between them. The V gene's germline CDR1 is SGHTA and CDR2 FQGNSA. The CDR3 DNA reads as TGTGCCAGCAGCGATCCCGGACGGAGTAACACCATATATTTT. Residues: CASSDPGRSNTIYF.

This chain uses TRBV30 with TRBJ2-6, with 12 bases matching TRBD1. V shed 5 bases and J 4 bases; nucleotides not matched to a gene: 9. The germline V gene has CDR1 GTSNPN and CDR2 SVGIG (reference sequence). The CDR3 consists of 17 residues. CDR3 sequence (DNA): TGTGCCTGGTACCGGGACAGGGGGCGCCGAGGGGCCAACGTCCTGACTTTC. Amino acid sequence: CAWYRDRGRRGANVLTF.

The chain employs TRBV5-4 and TRBJ2-3, with no clear D. CDR3 length: 13 amino acids. The germline V gene encodes CDR1 SGHNT and CDR2 YYREEE (reference sequence). Trimming took 4 bases from V and 1 from J, leaving 7 bases between them. The CDR3 bases are TGTGCCAGCAGCAACGGACGCACAGATACGCAGTATTTT. Translation: CASSNGRTDTQYF.

The rearrangement uses TRBV29-1 and TRBJ2-5; weak D call: TRBD1 (5 bases). Trimming stripped 4 bases from V and 7 bases from J, with 19 bases between. Per germline, CDR1 SQVTM and CDR2 ANQGSEA. CDR3 length equals 14 residues. CDR3 DNA: TGCAGCGTTGTCGCAGGGATCCCCTTGGGGACCCAGTACTTC. Translation gives CSVVAGIPLGTQYF.

The rearrangement joins TRBV5-1 to TRBJ2-6, with TRBD1 identical over 10 bases. J gave up 1 base and V 1 base, and 5 bases lay outside the gene matches. The CDR3 runs to 18 residues. Germline values: CDR1 SGHRS, CDR2 YFSETQ. This CDR3 reads CASSLTGQGPSGANVLTF. CDR3 sequence (DNA): TGCGCCAGCAGCTTGACGGGACAGGGGCCATCTGGGGCCAACGTCCTGACTTTC. The full variable domain, rest sourced from reference TRBV5-1 and TRBJ2-6, is KAGVTQTPRYLIKTRGQQVTLSCSPISGHRSVSWYQQTPGQGLQFLFEYFSETQRNKGNFPGRFSGRQFSNSRSEMNVSTLELGDSALYLCASSLTGQGPSGANVLTFGAGSRLTVL.

The V call is TRBV18, the J call TRBJ1-1; D uncertain. CDR3 size: 15 residues. Trimming shortened V by 3 bases and J by 0 bases, and 11 bases separated the two germline ends. Germline CDR1 is KGHSH and CDR2 is LQKENI. The CDR3 DNA sequence: TGTGCCAGCTCACCGCGGGCCGGGGTGAACACTGAAGCTTTCTTT. Its protein is CASSPRAGVNTEAFF.

This chain uses TRBV2 with TRBJ2-1; D possibly uses TRBD1 or TRBD2 (5 bases each). The CDR3 sequence is 17 residues long. CDR1 is SNHLY, CDR2 FYNNEI, per germline. Trimming pared 6 bases from V and 0 bases from J, leaving 18 bases between. The CDR3 reads CASRSSPGTHSYNEQFF. As DNA, the CDR3 is TGTGCCAGCAGGTCATCACCCGGGACCCACTCCTACAATGAGCAGTTCTTC.

The J gene is TRBJ2-1, the V gene TRBV7-9; D is possibly TRBD2 (6 bases). CDR1 is SEHNR and CDR2 is FQNEAQ in the germline V gene (reference sequence). V was trimmed by 1 base and J by 6 bases, leaving 7 bases between them. This CDR3 comprises 13 residues. The CDR3 nucleotides are TGTGCCAGCAGCTTAGGGGGGGTCAATGAGCAGTTCTTC. Residues: CASSLGGVNEQFF.

A note on this clone: This specimen includes other DNA sequences encoding the same CDR3. The chain has TRBV5-1 and TRBJ1-1; tentative D call: TRBD1 (6 bases). Looked up from germline, CDR1 is SGHRS and CDR2 is YFSETQ. Deletions cut 2 bases from V and 0 bases from J, with 8 bases between. There are 14 residues in the CDR3. The CDR3 sequence is CASSLTGLNTEAFF. The CDR3 DNA follows: TGCGCCAGCAGCTTAACAGGGTTGAACACTGAAGCTTTCTTT.

The chain recombines TRBV6-2 or TRBV6-3 with TRBJ1-1; D might be TRBD1 (5 bases). From germline, CDR1 is MNHEY and CDR2 SVGEGT. The CDR3 has 16 residues. Trimming shortened V by 2 bases and J by 5 bases, and 18 bases separated the two germline ends. CDR3 nucleotides: TGTGCCAGCAGTTACCCGGGGGTAGTGCTCCGGACTGAAGCTTTCTTT. Its protein is CASSYPGVVLRTEAFF.

The V and J genes are TRBV5-4 and TRBJ1-1; 7 bases fit TRBD1. The CDR3 runs to 14 residues. CDR1 and CDR2 from the germline V gene are SGHNT and YYREEE (reference sequence). Trimming removed 0 bases from V and 5 bases from J; junction bases left unmatched: 4. CDR3 amino acids: CASSLEGGRTEAFF. The CDR3 nucleotides read TGTGCCAGCAGCTTGGAAGGGGGCCGGACTGAAGCTTTCTTT.

This chain connects TRBV6-5 to TRBJ2-2; 12 bases fit TRBD1. The CDR3 covers 15 residues. Germline V gene data show CDR1 as MNHEY and CDR2 as SVGAGI. Losses at the gene ends were 6 bases for V and 3 bases for J; bases not matched to a gene: 2. For the CDR3, the DNA is TGTGCCAGCAGGGGACAGGGGGCTGACACCGGGGAGCTGTTTTTT. Its protein is CASRGQGADTGELFF.

The V gene is TRBV4-3, the J gene TRBJ2-2; D ambiguous. This CDR3 region has 14 residues. CDR1 and CDR2 from the germline V gene are LGHNA and YSLEER. Trimming removed 0 bases at V and 0 bases at J, with 2 bases between. CDR3: CASSQDPNTGELFF. In DNA, the CDR3 is TGCGCCAGCAGCCAAGATCCGAACACCGGGGAGCTGTTTTTT.

CDR3 bases: TGTGCCAGCAGCTTAGTTGGCCAGGGGTGGATCAATGAGCAGTTCTTC. Its protein is CASSLVGQGWINEQFF. This chain uses TRBV11-2 with TRBJ2-1; perhaps TRBD1 as D (6 bases). The CDR3 is made up of 16 amino acids. V was trimmed by 1 base and J by 6 bases, leaving 16 bases between them. Per germline, CDR1 SGHAT and CDR2 FQNNGV.

The rearrangement uses TRBV6-5 and TRBJ2-5; possibly TRBD2 for D (7 bases). The CDR3 has 14 amino acids. Trimming shortened V by 6 bases and J by 4 bases, and 15 bases separated the two germline ends. Germline loops: CDR1 MNHEY, CDR2 SVGAGI. In nucleotides, the CDR3 is TGTGCCAGCAGGCCCGCGGGGGCTATAGAGACCCAGTACTTC. Translation gives CASRPAGAIETQYF.

The V call is TRBV4-1, the J call TRBJ1-2; D is perhaps TRBD1 (6 bases). The CDR3 runs to 20 residues. With 0 bases removed from V and 1 base from J, the gap between germline ends came to 24 bases. Germline assignment: CDR1 MGHRA and CDR2 YSYEKL. The CDR3 DNA is TGCGCCAGCAGCCAAGATGTCAACAGGGTTATAGTCATTGGTAACTATGGCTACACCTTC. This codes for CASSQDVNRVIVIGNYGYTF.